The entry below describes one T cell receptor (beta chain). Its specificity is unknown. This entry belongs to a study of shared clonotypes between healthy human individuals. As for the study in general: For every donor, three CD4 naive, three CD4 memory, two CD8 naive and one CD8 memory plates were used. Regarding the study as a whole: The naive CD4 repertoires of a few donors were compared, and about 5% of clonotypes were shared.

The germline V gene encodes CDR1 SGHRS and CDR2 YFSETQ. The CDR3 has 14 amino acids. The V and J ends lost 3 bases and 4 bases respectively, with 11 bases between them. A CD45RA-negative memory subset and a CD45RA+ naive subset were separated from the CD4+ cells. Under the authors' procedure: ImmunoSEQ only sent back junction sequences with no quality scores, so filtering was done differently. Generated by immunoSEQ multiplex PCR, the TCRdb table keeps only in-frame clones and is missing some. The V and J calls and the clone size are those of that table, but D and trimming were determined from the DNA. The data hold over a million clones, with under 80% observed a single time.

The origin of this receptor is a man younger than 35 in good health. Material: memory CD4+ T cells sorted from blood. Subset specified: CD45RA-negative fraction. The chain is built from TRBV5-1 and TRBJ2-1, with D possibly matching TRBD2 (5 bases). CDR3 protein: CASSSSSFYNEQFF. The CDR3 region has the DNA TGCGCCAGCAGCTCTAGCTCCTTTTACAATGAGCAGTTCTTC.